This paragraph covers one T cell receptor (beta chain) sequence. The antigen is unknown. V lost 3 bases to trimming and J lost 3 bases; unmatched junction nucleotides: 5. The CDR3 loop spans 16 amino acids. CDR1 is MNHEY and CDR2 is SMNVEV in the germline V gene (reference sequence). These data originate in a study of cytomegalovirus exposure and HLA in healthy donors. Findings and caveats of the study: Reports indicate that TCR beta sequences accurately predicted the HLA-A and HLA-B alleles of most subjects.

60 Vbeta and 13 Jbeta primers were used in PCR. The assay was immunoSEQ multiplex PCR, and TCRdb's table has in-frame clones only and misses some. Of over 140,000 clones listed, around 84% are singletons. The sample taken for sequencing was PBMCs. The TCR was taken from a man in his fifties in good health and CMV-seronegative. This rearrangement joins TRBV27 to TRBJ2-1, with 10 bases fitting TRBD1. The CDR3 loop reads CASSFSGQGSYNEQFF. DNA for the CDR3: TGTGCCAGCAGTTTTTCGGGACAGGGGAGCTACAATGAGCAGTTCTTC.